These T cell receptor beta chains were read from a single sample in a study of blood T cell repertoires in COVID-19. Assay used: immunoSEQ multiplex PCR; TCRdb lists only in-frame clones, some missing. The sample has some 360,000 clones; approximately 91% are singletons. Material for sequencing was PBMCs or T cells enriched from blood (not recorded which). The source of these receptors is a woman younger than 45 who had been exposed to COVID-19. Both conserved end residues are part of each CDR3. A D gene is named only where the DNA matches it firmly. Rows give clone size only sometimes, using once, few, many, or a class for an expanded clone.

V gene,D gene,CDR3 length,clone size,J gene,CDR3 DNA,CDR3 protein
TRBV6-5,.,11,.,TRBJ2-7,TGTGCGTCAGGCCTTGCCTACGAGCAGTACTTC,CASGLAYEQYF
TRBV27,.,14,once,TRBJ2-3,TGTGCCAGCAGTTTATCGGGCCTCGGGAATACGCAGTATTTT,CASSLSGLGNTQYF
TRBV9,.,13,.,TRBJ1-1,TGTGCCAGCAGCGTAGCTAATGGGCTTGAAGCTTTCTTT,CASSVANGLEAFF
TRBV27,TRBD1,14,.,TRBJ1-3,TGTGCCAGCAGTCCGACAGGGACTGGAAACACCATATATTTT,CASSPTGTGNTIYF
TRBV6-2/TRBV6-3,.,14,.,TRBJ2-7,TGTGCCAGCAGTTACTTGGAGGGGTCCTACGAGCAGTACTTC,CASSYLEGSYEQYF
TRBV6-6,TRBD1,16,.,TRBJ1-5,TGTGCCAGCAGACTCCCAGGGGGGAGGCTATCGGAGCCCCAGCATTTT,CASRLPGGRLSEPQHF
TRBV27,.,17,.,TRBJ2-5,TGTGCCAGCAGTTTACGTGGACAGGGAGGGACCAAAGAGACCCAGTACTTC,CASSLRGQGGTKETQYF
TRBV7-9,TRBD1,15,.,TRBJ1-4,TGTGCCAGCAGCTTACTAGGGACAGGGGATGAAAAACTGTTTTTT,CASSLLGTGDEKLFF
TRBV9,.,15,.,TRBJ2-7,TGTGCCAGCAGCCCCAGGGACTCCCACTCCTACGAGCAGTACTTC,CASSPRDSHSYEQYF
TRBV9,TRBD1,18,.,TRBJ1-6,TGTGCCAGCAGCGTAGGCGCAGGGGGAAGACGAGAGAATTCACCCCTCCACTTT,CASSVGAGGRRENSPLHF
TRBV11-2,.,15,.,TRBJ1-1,TGTGCCAGCAGCTTAGTTACAGGGACGAACACTGAAGCTTTCTTT,CASSLVTGTNTEAFF
TRBV7-9,.,19,.,TRBJ2-2,TGTGCCAGCAGTTCTCCCCAAGTGCGGCTAGCGAAGAACACCGGGGAGCTGTTTTTT,CASSSPQVRLAKNTGELFF
TRBV11-2,TRBD1,15,many,TRBJ2-5,TGTGCCAGCAGCTTAGACTGGACAGGGTTAAAGACCCAGTACTTC,CASSLDWTGLKTQYF